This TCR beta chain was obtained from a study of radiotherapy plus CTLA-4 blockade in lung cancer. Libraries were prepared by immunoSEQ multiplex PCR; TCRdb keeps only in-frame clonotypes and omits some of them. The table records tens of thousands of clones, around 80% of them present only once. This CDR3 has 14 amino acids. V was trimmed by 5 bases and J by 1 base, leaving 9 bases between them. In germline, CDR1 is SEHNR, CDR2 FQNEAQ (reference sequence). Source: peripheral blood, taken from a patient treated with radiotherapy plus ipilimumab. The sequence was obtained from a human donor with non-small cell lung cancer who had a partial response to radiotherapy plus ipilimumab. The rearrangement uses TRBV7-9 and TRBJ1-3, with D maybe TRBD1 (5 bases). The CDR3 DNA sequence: TGTGCCAGCAGCCCAGGGCTGTCTGGAAACACCATATATTTT. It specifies CASSPGLSGNTIYF.